Below are 11 T cell receptor beta chains sequenced from a single sample in a study of spatial heterogeneity in lung cancer. Time point specified: sample taken at primary tumor resection. From tumor, nontumor lung or frozen PBMC, whole RNA was taken unsorted for sequencing. From the 5' RACE reads, TCRdb called clonotypes with MiXCR, one entry per CDR3 protein. The repertoire holds around 60,000 distinct CDR3 sequences, with about 8% as singletons. The sample in question was PBMCs, obtained at surgery. These receptors came from a female donor with early-stage non-small cell lung cancer.

This clonotype turned up a few times. V and J are TRBV28 and TRBJ1-3; tentatively, D is TRBD1 (5 bases). Germline V CDR1 and CDR2: MDHEN, SYDVKM. Trimming removed 6 bases at V and 1 base at J, with 13 bases between. This CDR3 spans 15 amino acids. CDR3 bases: TGTGCCAGCAGGGCAGGGAGCAATTCTGGAAACACCATATATTTT. Protein sequence: CASRAGSNSGNTIYF.

This clonotype was found a few times. V and J are TRBV20-1 and TRBJ2-4; possibly TRBD2 for D (5 bases). V was pared by 3 bases and J by 0 bases, with 18 bases between. Germline V gives CDR1 DFQATT, CDR2 SNEGSKA (reference sequence). This CDR3 is built from 17 residues. CDR3 amino acids: CSASNFGGLLAKNIQYF. Written as DNA, the CDR3 is TGCAGTGCTAGTAATTTTGGAGGACTTCTAGCCAAAAACATTCAGTACTTC.

This clonotype was counted a few times. This rearrangement joins TRBV6-1 to TRBJ2-7; 7 bases align to TRBD2. The CDR3 spans 16 residues. Germline V gene data show CDR1 as MNHNS and CDR2 as SASEGT. Trimming took 5 bases from V and 3 from J; bases not matched to a gene: 13. This CDR3 is CASSLSSAGAGYEQYF. The CDR3 DNA is TGTGCCAGCAGTTTATCGTCCGCGGGAGCAGGCTACGAGCAGTACTTC.

This clonotype has more than one count but fewer than ten. The rearrangement uses TRBV7-3 and TRBJ1-6, with 7 bases lining up with TRBD1. The CDR3 covers 15 residues. Trimming took 5 bases from V and 8 from J; bases not matched to a gene: 9. The V gene's germline CDR1 is SGHTA and CDR2 FQGTGA. CDR3 region: CASSTRTGGDSPLHF. In nucleotides, the CDR3 is TGTGCCAGCAGCACCCGGACAGGTGGGGATTCACCCCTCCACTTT.

This clonotype was detected many times. The rearrangement links TRBV5-6 to TRBJ1-5; D ambiguous. There are 15 residues in the CDR3. V lost 4 bases and J 6 bases, leaving 17 bases between the germline ends. Germline values: CDR1 SGHDT, CDR2 YYEEEE. In DNA form, the CDR3 reads TGTGCCAGCAGCCCCGGCTTCGGAGGTGGTCAGCCCCAGCATTTT. Its protein product is CASSPGFGGGQPQHF.

The gene calls are TRBV11-2 and TRBJ2-5, with a tentative D call TRBD2 (5 bases). This CDR3 contains 13 residues. Trimming removed 5 bases from V and 4 bases from J, with 11 bases in between. Per germline, CDR1 SGHAT and CDR2 FQNNGV. The CDR3 loop is CASSPGSAETQYF. CDR3 DNA sequence: TGTGCCAGCAGCCCGGGGTCAGCAGAGACCCAGTACTTC.

This chain connects TRBV5-1 to TRBJ2-1, with D tentatively TRBD1 (6 bases). The V gene lost 4 bases and the J gene lost 9 bases, with 23 bases spanning the gap. The CDR3 spans 16 residues. The germline V gene encodes CDR1 SGHRS and CDR2 YFSETQ. The CDR3 spells CASSPMGAGYEGEQFF. The CDR3 nucleotides read TGCGCCAGCAGCCCGATGGGGGCAGGGTATGAAGGTGAGCAGTTCTTC.

This clonotype was detected a few times. V and J are TRBV7-8 and TRBJ2-5; 8 bases align to TRBD1. The junction had 7 bases not matched to a gene; V was cut back by 5 bases and J by 5 bases. This CDR3 comprises 14 residues. Germline V gene data show CDR1 as SGHVS and CDR2 as FQNEAQ. This CDR3 is CASSATGGMETQYF. In DNA form, the CDR3 reads TGTGCCAGCAGCGCCACAGGGGGTATGGAGACCCAGTACTTC.

This clonotype appeared many times. The J gene is TRBJ1-5, the V gene TRBV20-1; weak D call: TRBD1 (5 bases). Germline assignment: CDR1 DFQATT and CDR2 SNEGSKA (reference sequence). The CDR3 contains 14 residues. The V gene lost 5 bases and the J gene lost 1 base, with 12 bases spanning the gap. In DNA, the CDR3 is TGCAGTGCTCGAAGGTGGGGCAGCAATCAGCCCCAGCATTTT. As protein: CSARRWGSNQPQHF.

There are a few counts of this clonotype. The genes are TRBV7-9 and TRBJ1-6; D might be TRBD1 (5 bases). Germline CDR1 reads SEHNR; CDR2 reads FQNEAQ (reference sequence). The CDR3 is 14 residues long. The V and J ends lost 5 bases and 8 bases respectively, with 13 bases between them. CDR3 in DNA: TGTGCCAGCAGCCGGGGACGGCGGGATTCACCCCTCCACTTT. Translating it yields CASSRGRRDSPLHF.

The chain joins TRBV7-9 to TRBJ1-4; TRBD1 is a possible D gene (6 bases). Germline CDR1 and CDR2: SEHNR and FQNEAQ (reference sequence). Trimming left V 1 base short and J 8 bases short, with 17 bases between. The CDR3 spans 16 residues. The CDR3: CASSLGEGDVFEKLFF. In DNA form, the CDR3 reads TGTGCCAGCAGCTTAGGAGAGGGGGACGTTTTCGAAAAACTGTTTTTT.